This entry lists 16 T cell receptor beta chains sequenced from one sample in a study of cytomegalovirus exposure and HLA in healthy donors listed by TCRdb under 2017. The library was generated by the immunoSEQ multiplex PCR assay. TCRdb took this table from immuneACCESS and kept in-frame rearrangements with V and J called. Such tables lack part of the clones; where checked against another copy, unresolved V genes explain under half of the gap, and the rest is unexplained. The sample has 250,000 to 300,000 clones on record, around 87% of them singletons. Together, the top ten hold around 0.34% of the sample. The sequencing input was PBMCs. Source of these receptors: a woman between 18 and 29 years old in good health and CMV-seronegative.

The chain recombines TRBV7-6 with TRBJ1-2, with 7 bases lining up with TRBD1. CDR3 size: 20 residues. Germline lookup yields CDR1 SGHVS and CDR2 FNYEAQ. The V segment lost 2 bases and the J segment 5 bases; nucleotides outside the gene matches: 23. DNA of the CDR3: TGTGCCAGCAGCTTATCGGGTACCCGTGGCATCCGACAGGGAGGATATGGCTACACCTTC. It translates to CASSLSGTRGIRQGGYGYTF.

Remarks on this clone: This same CDR3 is encoded by further DNA sequences in the sample. This chain connects TRBV4-1 to TRBJ2-2; 7 bases line up with TRBD2. V lost 1 base, J lost 3 bases, and 2 bases stayed unmatched. The germline gives CDR1 MGHRA, CDR2 YSYEKL. The CDR3 covers 15 residues. The CDR3 nucleotides are TGCGCCAGCAGCCAAGCCCTAGCGGACACCGGGGAGCTGTTTTTT. This encodes CASSQALADTGELFF.

The chain uses TRBV4-1 and TRBJ1-1; D remains ambiguous. The CDR3 is 18 amino acids. Trimming pared 0 bases from V and 1 base from J, leaving 18 bases between. Germline lookup yields CDR1 MGHRA and CDR2 YSYEKL. The CDR3 loop reads CASSQEIPLYGANTEAFF. The CDR3 DNA sequence: TGCGCCAGCAGCCAAGAAATCCCCCTTTATGGAGCGAACACTGAAGCTTTCTTT.

V is TRBV27 and J is TRBJ1-5; D is ambiguous. From germline, CDR1 is MNHEY and CDR2 SMNVEV (reference sequence). The CDR3 contains 15 residues. V gave up 2 bases and J gave up 2 bases, with 10 bases separating them. The CDR3 region has the DNA TGTGCCAGCAGTTTAGGCCTGCCTGGCAATCAGCCCCAGCATTTT. This translates into CASSLGLPGNQPQHF.

The chain uses TRBV4-2 and TRBJ1-2; 11 positions match TRBD1. The CDR3 length is 18 residues. Losses at the gene ends were 4 bases for V and 4 bases for J; bases not matched to a gene: 14. Germline V gives CDR1 LGHNA, CDR2 YNFKEQ. CDR3 coding DNA: TGTGCCAGCAGCCTAGGCCCGGGACAGGGGGAATTGGGCTATGGCTACACCTTC. It translates to CASSLGPGQGELGYGYTF.

This rearrangement joins TRBV18 to TRBJ2-3, with D tentatively TRBD1 (6 bases). CDR3 size: 17 residues. Germline V gene lookup returns CDR1 KGHSH and CDR2 LQKENI. Trimming pared 2 bases from V and 0 bases from J, leaving 15 bases between. CDR3 sequence reads: CASSPYRVSQSTDTQYF. The CDR3, as DNA: TGTGCCAGCTCACCATACAGGGTGAGCCAGAGCACAGATACGCAGTATTTT.

The chain links TRBV7-3 to TRBJ1-1; D perhaps matches TRBD1 (5 bases). The length of the CDR3 is 13 residues. Trimming shortened V by 5 bases and J by 6 bases, and 13 bases separated the two germline ends. Germline CDR1 is SGHTA and CDR2 is FQGTGA. For the CDR3, the DNA is TGTGCCAGCAGCCGAAGGGGCGAAGCTGAAGCTTTCTTT. Its translation is CASSRRGEAEAFF.

The gene calls are TRBV28 and TRBJ2-2; 9 nucleotides align to TRBD2. The V and J ends lost 7 bases and 3 bases, in that order; junction bases with no gene match: 3. CDR1 is MDHEN, CDR2 SYDVKM, per germline. The CDR3 has 14 residues. This CDR3 reads CASIAGGHTGELFF. CDR3 bases: TGTGCCAGCATCGCGGGGGGGCACACCGGGGAGCTGTTTTTT.

The genes are TRBV30 and TRBJ2-3; D is unclear. The V end lost 2 bases, the J end lost 5 bases, and 8 bases lay between the germline ends. The CDR3 runs 12 residues. Germline V gene lookup returns CDR1 GTSNPN and CDR2 SVGIG (reference sequence). The CDR3 bases are TGTGCCTGGAGTTTCACAGAAGATACGCAGTATTTT. As protein: CAWSFTEDTQYF.

The chain joins TRBV5-4 to TRBJ2-7, with D maybe TRBD1 (6 bases). CDR1 is SGHNT, CDR2 YYREEE, per germline (reference sequence). V lost 4 bases and J 2 bases, leaving 16 bases between the germline ends. The CDR3 covers 15 residues. The CDR3 reads CASSKDRTGTYEQYF. In DNA form, the CDR3 reads TGTGCCAGCAGCAAAGACAGGACGGGGACCTACGAGCAGTACTTC.

This chain uses TRBV11-1 with TRBJ1-2; 7 bases match TRBD1. Germline loops: CDR1 SGHAT, CDR2 FQDESV (reference sequence). With 3 bases clipped from V and 0 bases from J, the junction kept 7 bases outside the gene matches. This CDR3 contains 16 residues. The chain's CDR3 is CASSFGDRGANYGYTF. As DNA, the CDR3 is TGTGCCAGCAGCTTCGGGGACAGAGGAGCTAACTATGGCTACACCTTC.

The rearrangement uses TRBV5-1 and TRBJ2-7; 9 nucleotides match TRBD1. The CDR3 is 15 amino acids. V lost 0 bases, J lost 0 bases, and 1 base stayed unmatched. Germline V gives CDR1 SGHRS, CDR2 YFSETQ. The CDR3 region has the DNA TGCGCCAGCAGCTTGGAGGACAGGGGCTCCTACGAGCAGTACTTC. Translated, it gives CASSLEDRGSYEQYF.

The CDR3 bases are TGTGCCAGCAGTTTATCCTACAGGGTGGGCGGGGAGCTGTTTTTT. This codes for CASSLSYRVGGELFF. This rearrangement joins TRBV27 to TRBJ2-2; a weak D match, TRBD1 (6 bases). Germline CDR1 MNHEY, CDR2 SMNVEV (reference sequence). This CDR3 region has 15 residues. V shed 0 bases and J shed 7 bases, with 12 bases lying between them.

The chain has TRBV10-2 and TRBJ1-1; D is undetermined. V was cut by 1 base and J by 0 bases, with 15 bases left in between. Germline V lookup: CDR1 WSHSY, CDR2 SAAADI. This CDR3 contains 17 residues. In DNA form, the CDR3 reads TGCGCCAGCAGTGAGTGGGCCGGAGGAGCCATGAACACTGAAGCTTTCTTT. Amino acid sequence: CASSEWAGGAMNTEAFF.

The chain has TRBV5-6 and TRBJ2-3; 9 bases fit TRBD2. Losses at the gene ends were 4 bases for V and 0 bases for J; bases not matched to a gene: 15. The CDR3 loop spans 19 amino acids. Germline CDR1 is SGHDT and CDR2 is YYEEEE. The DNA of the CDR3 is TGTGCCAGCAGCACAGCGCGGGGGGGCATACGAACTAGCACAGATACGCAGTATTTT. Translating it yields CASSTARGGIRTSTDTQYF.

The rearrangement joins TRBV6-1 to TRBJ2-7; TRBD1 matches at 7 bases. V shed 6 bases and J 2 bases; nucleotides not matched to a gene: 4. Germline-derived CDR1 and CDR2 are MNHNS and SASEGT. This CDR3 comprises 13 residues. The CDR3 bases are TGTGCCAGCAGGCAACAGGGGACCTACGAGCAGTACTTC. It encodes CASRQQGTYEQYF.